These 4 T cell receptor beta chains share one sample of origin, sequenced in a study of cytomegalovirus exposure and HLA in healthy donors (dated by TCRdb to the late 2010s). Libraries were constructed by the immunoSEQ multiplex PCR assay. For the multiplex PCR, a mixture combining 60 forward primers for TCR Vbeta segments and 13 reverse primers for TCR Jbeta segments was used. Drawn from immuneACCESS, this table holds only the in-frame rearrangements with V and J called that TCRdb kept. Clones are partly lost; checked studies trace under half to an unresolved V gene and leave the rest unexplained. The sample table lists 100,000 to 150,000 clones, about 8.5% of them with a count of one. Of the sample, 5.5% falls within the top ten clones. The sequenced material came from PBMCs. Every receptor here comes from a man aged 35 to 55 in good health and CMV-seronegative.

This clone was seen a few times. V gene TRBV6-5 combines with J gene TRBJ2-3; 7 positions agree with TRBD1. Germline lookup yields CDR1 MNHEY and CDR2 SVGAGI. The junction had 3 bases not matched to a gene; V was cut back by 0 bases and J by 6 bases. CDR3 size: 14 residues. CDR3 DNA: TGTGCCAGCAGTTACTCAAGACAGGGTGATACGCAGTATTTT. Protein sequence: CASSYSRQGDTQYF.

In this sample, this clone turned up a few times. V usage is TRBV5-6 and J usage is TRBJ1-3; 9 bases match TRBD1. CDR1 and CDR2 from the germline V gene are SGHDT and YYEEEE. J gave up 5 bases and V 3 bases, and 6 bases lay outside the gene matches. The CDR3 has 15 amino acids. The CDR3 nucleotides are TGTGCCAGCAGCTCTAATACAGGGGGCCGAAACACCATATATTTT. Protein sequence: CASSSNTGGRNTIYF.

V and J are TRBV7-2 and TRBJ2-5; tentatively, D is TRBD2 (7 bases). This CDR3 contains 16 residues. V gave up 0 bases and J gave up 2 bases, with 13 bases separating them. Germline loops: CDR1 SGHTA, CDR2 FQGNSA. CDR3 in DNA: TGTGCCAGCAGCTTAGCGAAGGGGGGGGCACAAGAGACCCAGTACTTC. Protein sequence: CASSLAKGGAQETQYF.

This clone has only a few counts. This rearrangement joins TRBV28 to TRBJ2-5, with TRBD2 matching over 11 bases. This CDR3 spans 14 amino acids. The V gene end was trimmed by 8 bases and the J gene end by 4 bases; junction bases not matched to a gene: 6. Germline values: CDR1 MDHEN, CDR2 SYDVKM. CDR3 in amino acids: CASSLAGEAETQYF. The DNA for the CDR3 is TGTGCCAGCTCACTAGCGGGGGAGGCAGAGACCCAGTACTTC.